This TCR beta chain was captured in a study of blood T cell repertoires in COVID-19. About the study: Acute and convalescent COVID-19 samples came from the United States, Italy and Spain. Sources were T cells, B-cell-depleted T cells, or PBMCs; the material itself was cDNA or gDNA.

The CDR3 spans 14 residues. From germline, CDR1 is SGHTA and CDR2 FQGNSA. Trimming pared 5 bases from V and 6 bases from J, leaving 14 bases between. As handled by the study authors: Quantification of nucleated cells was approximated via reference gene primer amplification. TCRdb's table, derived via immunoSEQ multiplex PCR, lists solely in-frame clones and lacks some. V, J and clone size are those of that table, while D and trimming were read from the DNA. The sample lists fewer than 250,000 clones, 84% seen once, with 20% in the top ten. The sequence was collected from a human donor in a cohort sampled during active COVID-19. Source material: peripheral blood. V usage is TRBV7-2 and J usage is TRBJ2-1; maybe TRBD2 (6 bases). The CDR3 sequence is CASSPGLPRNEQFF. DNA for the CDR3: TGTGCCAGCAGCCCCGGACTACCGCGCAATGAGCAGTTCTTC.